This TCR beta chain was recorded in a study of cytomegalovirus exposure and HLA in healthy donors. Overall study results and limits: The authors later found TCR association rates varying by HLA locus, with DRB1 most and HLA-C fewest. Several V segments, TRBV6-2 and TRBV6-3 among them, could not be told apart and were dropped.

This clone appeared a few times. Its antigen is undetermined. Trimming shortened V by 2 bases and J by 4 bases, and 6 bases separated the two germline ends. CDR3 length equals 11 residues. Per germline, CDR1 GTSNPN and CDR2 SVGIG (reference sequence). 60 Vbeta and 13 Jbeta primers were used in PCR. This table comes from immunoSEQ multiplex PCR, and its TCRdb copy is limited to in-frame clones, with some not included. The sample records over 150,000 clones, roughly four fifths being singletons. The chain joins TRBV30 to TRBJ2-7; no clear D. The clonotype originates from a male donor in good health and CMV-seronegative. Sequenced: PBMCs. The CDR3 loop reads CAWSLEYEQYF. Written as DNA, the CDR3 is TGTGCCTGGAGTCTAGAATACGAGCAGTACTTC.